This T cell receptor beta chain was retrieved from a study of blood T cell repertoires in COVID-19. Study-level information: COVID-19 samples collected from the United States, Italy and Spain covered acute and convalescent phases.

CDR1 and CDR2 from the germline V gene are LGHNA and YSLEER. Trimming removed 4 bases at V and 3 bases at J, with 9 bases between. The CDR3 is 13 amino acids. In the authors' methods: Reference gene primer amplification gave estimated nucleated cell counts. Libraries were prepared by immunoSEQ multiplex PCR; TCRdb keeps only in-frame clonotypes and omits some of them. That table gives V, J and clone size, and the DNA gave D and trimming. The sample holds about 170,000 clones; about 87% are singletons and the top ten take around 1.6%. The clonotype was recovered from a woman aged 45-65 years with acute or convalescent COVID-19. The rearrangement joins TRBV4-3 to TRBJ1-2; D ambiguous. The specimen sequenced was peripheral blood. The CDR3: CASSPQEDYGYTF. CDR3 bases: TGCGCCAGCAGCCCCCAAGAGGACTATGGCTACACCTTC.